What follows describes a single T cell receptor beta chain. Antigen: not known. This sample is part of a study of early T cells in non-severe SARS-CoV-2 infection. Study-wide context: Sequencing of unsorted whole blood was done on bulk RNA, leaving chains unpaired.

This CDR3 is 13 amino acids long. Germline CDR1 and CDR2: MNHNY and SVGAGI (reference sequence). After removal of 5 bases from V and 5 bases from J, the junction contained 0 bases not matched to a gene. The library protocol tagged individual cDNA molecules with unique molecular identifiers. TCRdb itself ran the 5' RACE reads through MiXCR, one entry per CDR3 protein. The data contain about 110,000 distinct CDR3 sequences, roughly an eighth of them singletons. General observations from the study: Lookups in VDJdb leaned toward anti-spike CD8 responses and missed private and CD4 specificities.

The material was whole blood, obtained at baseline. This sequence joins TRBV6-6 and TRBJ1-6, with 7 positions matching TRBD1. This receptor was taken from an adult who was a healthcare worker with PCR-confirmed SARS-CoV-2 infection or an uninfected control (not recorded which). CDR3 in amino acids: CASSDRDNSPLHF. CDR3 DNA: TGTGCCAGCAGTGACAGGGATAATTCACCCCTCCACTTT.